The clone carrying this T cell receptor beta chain was counted once. Antigen unknown. This CDR3 is built from 14 residues. V shed 4 bases, J shed 4 bases, and the junction held 5 bases outside the gene matches. Germline values: CDR1 SGHNT, CDR2 YYREEE (reference sequence). The data stem from a study of cytomegalovirus exposure and HLA in healthy donors. Turning to the study itself: Most donors, roughly 82% of approximately 400 genotyped, fell in the Caucasian-associated ancestry cluster. Whole-study findings and limits: In vitro work confirmed that a few CMV-associated chains recognize CMV antigens.

This PCR relied on a set of 60 Vbeta primers and 13 Jbeta primers. Original processing methods: Roughly 11 million shared chains were among the roughly 80 million unique TCR beta chains that a later analysis counted. Measured with immunoSEQ multiplex PCR; TCRdb has only the in-frame clones, and not every one. Clonal size and the V and J genes are those of that table, whereas D and trimming came from the DNA. This sample carries approximately 150,000 clones, 81% of them seen once, and the ten largest clones take less than 15%. This receptor was obtained from a woman aged 45-60 years in good health and CMV-seronegative. This sequence joins TRBV5-4 and TRBJ2-3; 8 bases are a match to TRBD2. Input material: PBMCs. CDR3 DNA sequence: TGTGCCAGCAGCCCGGGGGGGCGGGCAGATACGCAGTATTTT. Residues: CASSPGGRADTQYF.